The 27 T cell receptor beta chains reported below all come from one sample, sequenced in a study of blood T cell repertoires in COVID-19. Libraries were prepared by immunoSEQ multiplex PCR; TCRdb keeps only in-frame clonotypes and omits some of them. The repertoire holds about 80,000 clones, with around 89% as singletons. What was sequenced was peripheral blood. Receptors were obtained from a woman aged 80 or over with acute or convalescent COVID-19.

CDR3 DNA: TGTGCCAGCAACAGGTTCGGCTACAATGAGCAGTTCTTC. Protein sequence: CASNRFGYNEQFF. The V gene is TRBV12-3 or TRBV12-4, the J gene TRBJ2-1, with D possibly being TRBD1 (5 bases). Between the trimmed V and J ends, which lost 7 bases and 3 bases, there was a span of 10 bases. The CDR3 length is 13 residues.

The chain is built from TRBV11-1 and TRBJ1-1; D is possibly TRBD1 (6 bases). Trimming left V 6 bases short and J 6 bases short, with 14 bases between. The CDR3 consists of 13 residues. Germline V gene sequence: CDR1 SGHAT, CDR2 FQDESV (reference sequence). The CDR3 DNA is TGTGCCAGCAGGGACAGATCCAGCGCTGAAGCTTTCTTT. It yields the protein CASRDRSSAEAFF. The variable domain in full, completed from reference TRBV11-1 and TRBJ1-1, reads EAEVAQSPRYKITEKSQAVAFWCDPISGHATLYWYRQILGQGPELLVQFQDESVVDDSQLPKDRFSAERLKGVDSTLKIQPAELGDSAMYLCASRDRSSAEAFFGQGTRLTVV.

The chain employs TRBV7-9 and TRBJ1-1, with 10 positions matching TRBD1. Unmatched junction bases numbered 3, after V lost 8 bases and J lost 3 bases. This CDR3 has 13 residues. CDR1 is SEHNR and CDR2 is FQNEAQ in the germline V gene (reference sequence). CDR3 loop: CASSGQGDTEAFF. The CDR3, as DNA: TGTGCCAGCTCCGGACAGGGGGACACTGAAGCTTTCTTT. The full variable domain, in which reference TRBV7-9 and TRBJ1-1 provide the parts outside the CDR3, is DTGVSQNPRHKITKRGQNVTFRCDPISEHNRLYWYRQTLGQGPEFLTYFQNEAQLEKSRLLSDRFSAERPKGSFSTLEIQRTEQGDSAMYLCASSGQGDTEAFFGQGTRLTVV.

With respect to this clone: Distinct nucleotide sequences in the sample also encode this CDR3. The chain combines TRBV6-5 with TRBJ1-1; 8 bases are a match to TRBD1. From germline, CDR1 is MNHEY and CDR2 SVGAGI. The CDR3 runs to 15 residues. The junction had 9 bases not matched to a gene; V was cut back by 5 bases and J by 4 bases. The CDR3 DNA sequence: TGTGCCAGCAGTCCCCGGACAGGGCTTGGCACTGAAGCTTTCTTT. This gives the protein CASSPRTGLGTEAFF.

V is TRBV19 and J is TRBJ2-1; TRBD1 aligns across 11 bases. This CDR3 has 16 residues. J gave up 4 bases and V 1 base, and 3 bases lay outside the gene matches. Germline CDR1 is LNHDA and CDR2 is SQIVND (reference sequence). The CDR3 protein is CASSIGWDRGYNEQFF. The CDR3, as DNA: TGTGCCAGTAGTATAGGGTGGGACAGGGGGTACAATGAGCAGTTCTTC.

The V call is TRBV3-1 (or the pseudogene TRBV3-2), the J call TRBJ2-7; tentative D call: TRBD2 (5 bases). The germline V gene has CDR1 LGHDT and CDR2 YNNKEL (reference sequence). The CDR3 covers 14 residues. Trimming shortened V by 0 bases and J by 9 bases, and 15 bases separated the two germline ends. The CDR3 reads CASSQEARDWGQYF. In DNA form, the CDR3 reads TGTGCCAGCAGCCAAGAAGCCCGGGATTGGGGGCAGTACTTC.

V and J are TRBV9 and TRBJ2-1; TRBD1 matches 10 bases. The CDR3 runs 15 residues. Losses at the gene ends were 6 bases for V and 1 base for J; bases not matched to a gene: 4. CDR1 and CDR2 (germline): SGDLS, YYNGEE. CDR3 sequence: CASTLGQGSYNEQFF. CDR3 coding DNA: TGTGCCAGCACATTGGGACAGGGGTCCTACAATGAGCAGTTCTTC.

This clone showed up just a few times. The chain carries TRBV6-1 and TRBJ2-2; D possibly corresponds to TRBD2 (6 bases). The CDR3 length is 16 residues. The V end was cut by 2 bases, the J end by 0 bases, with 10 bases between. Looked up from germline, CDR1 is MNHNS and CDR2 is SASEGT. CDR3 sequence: CASSELLAANTGELFF. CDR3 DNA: TGTGCCAGCAGTGAATTACTAGCAGCGAACACCGGGGAGCTGTTTTTT.

The CDR3 DNA reads as TGTGCCAGCGACCCCAGGGGGCAGACGACAGATACGCAGTATTTT. It translates to CASDPRGQTTDTQYF. The chain combines TRBV27 with TRBJ2-3, with 8 bases fitting TRBD1. V gave up 8 bases and J gave up 3 bases; unmatched junction bases: 10. Germline V lookup: CDR1 MNHEY, CDR2 SMNVEV (reference sequence). The CDR3 length is 15 residues.

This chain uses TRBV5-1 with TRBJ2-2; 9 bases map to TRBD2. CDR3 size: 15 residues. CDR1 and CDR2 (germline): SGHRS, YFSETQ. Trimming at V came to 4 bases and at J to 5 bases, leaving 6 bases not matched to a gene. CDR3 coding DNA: TGCGCCAGCAGCCAAATAGCGGGAGTAACCGGGGAGCTGTTTTTT. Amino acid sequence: CASSQIAGVTGELFF.

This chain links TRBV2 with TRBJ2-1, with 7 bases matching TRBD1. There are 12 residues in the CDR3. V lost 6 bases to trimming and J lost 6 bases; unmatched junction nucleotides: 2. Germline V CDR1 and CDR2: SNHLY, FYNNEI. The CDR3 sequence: CASRAGGNEQFF. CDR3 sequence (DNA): TGTGCCAGCAGGGCAGGGGGCAATGAGCAGTTCTTC.

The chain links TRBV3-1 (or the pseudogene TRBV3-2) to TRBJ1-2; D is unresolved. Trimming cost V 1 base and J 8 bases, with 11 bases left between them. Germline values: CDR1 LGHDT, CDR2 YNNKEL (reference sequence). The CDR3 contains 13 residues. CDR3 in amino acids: CASSQVGDWGYTF. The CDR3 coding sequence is TGTGCCAGCAGCCAAGTAGGAGATTGGGGCTACACCTTC.

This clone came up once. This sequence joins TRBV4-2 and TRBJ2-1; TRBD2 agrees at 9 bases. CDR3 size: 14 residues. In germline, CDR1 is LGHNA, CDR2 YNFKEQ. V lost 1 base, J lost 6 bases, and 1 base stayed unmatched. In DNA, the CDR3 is TGTGCCAGCAGCCAAGGACTAGCGGCCAATGAGCAGTTCTTC. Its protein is CASSQGLAANEQFF.

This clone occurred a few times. CDR3 nucleotides: TGTGCCAGTAGTCCCCGGGACAGAAATTCACCCCTCCACTTT. Translated, it gives CASSPRDRNSPLHF. The rearrangement uses TRBV19 and TRBJ1-6; 7 bases agree with TRBD1. This CDR3 region has 14 residues. V trimming: 5 bases; J trimming: 7 bases; junction bases outside the gene matches: 5. Germline values: CDR1 LNHDA, CDR2 SQIVND (reference sequence).

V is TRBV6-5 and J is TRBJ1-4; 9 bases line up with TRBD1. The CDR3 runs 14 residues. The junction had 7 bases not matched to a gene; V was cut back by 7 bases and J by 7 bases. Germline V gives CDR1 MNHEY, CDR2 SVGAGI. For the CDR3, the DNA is TGTGCCAGCAAGACAGGGGGAGGGGGTGAAAAACTGTTTTTT. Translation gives CASKTGGGGEKLFF.

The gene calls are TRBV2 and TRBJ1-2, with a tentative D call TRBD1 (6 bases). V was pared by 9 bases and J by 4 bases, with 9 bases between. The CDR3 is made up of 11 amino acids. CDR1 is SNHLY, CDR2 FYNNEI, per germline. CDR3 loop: CASGQIYGYTF. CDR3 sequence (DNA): TGTGCCAGTGGACAGATCTATGGCTACACCTTC.

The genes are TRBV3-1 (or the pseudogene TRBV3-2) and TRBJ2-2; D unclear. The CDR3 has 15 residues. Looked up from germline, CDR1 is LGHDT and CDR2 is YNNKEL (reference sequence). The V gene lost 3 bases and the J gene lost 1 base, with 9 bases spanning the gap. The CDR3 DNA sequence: TGTGCCAGCAGCCATTACGCGCGGAACACCGGGGAGCTGTTTTTT. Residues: CASSHYARNTGELFF.

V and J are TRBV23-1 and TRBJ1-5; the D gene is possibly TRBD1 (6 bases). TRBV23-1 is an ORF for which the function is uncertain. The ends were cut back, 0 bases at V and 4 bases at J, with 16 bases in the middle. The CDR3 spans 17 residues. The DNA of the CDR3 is TGCGCCAGCAGTCAATCCCCCCCGCGGGGGCGGAATCAGCCCCAGCATTTT. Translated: CASSQSPPRGRNQPQHF.

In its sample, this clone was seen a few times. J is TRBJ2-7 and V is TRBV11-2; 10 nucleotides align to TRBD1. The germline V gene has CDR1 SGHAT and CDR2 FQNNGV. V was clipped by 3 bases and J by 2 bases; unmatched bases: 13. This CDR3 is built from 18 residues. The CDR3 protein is CASSFSGTGAPRTYEQYF. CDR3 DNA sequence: TGTGCCAGCAGCTTTTCCGGGACAGGGGCTCCGCGGACCTACGAGCAGTACTTC.

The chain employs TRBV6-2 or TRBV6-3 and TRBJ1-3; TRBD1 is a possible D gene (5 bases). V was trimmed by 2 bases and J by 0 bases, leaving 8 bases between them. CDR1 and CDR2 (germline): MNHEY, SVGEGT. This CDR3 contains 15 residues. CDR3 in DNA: TGTGCCAGCAGTTACGGGGGGAGCTCTGGAAACACCATATATTTT. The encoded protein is CASSYGGSSGNTIYF.

This chain's CDR3 is CASSLDSGGADEQFF. The DNA of the CDR3 is TGTGCCAGCAGCTTAGACAGCGGGGGCGCGGATGAGCAGTTCTTC. The chain carries TRBV11-1 and TRBJ2-1; 8 nucleotides line up with TRBD2. With 1 base clipped from V and 8 bases from J, the junction kept 7 bases outside the gene matches. The CDR3 has 15 amino acids. Germline-derived CDR1 and CDR2 are SGHAT and FQDESV (reference sequence).

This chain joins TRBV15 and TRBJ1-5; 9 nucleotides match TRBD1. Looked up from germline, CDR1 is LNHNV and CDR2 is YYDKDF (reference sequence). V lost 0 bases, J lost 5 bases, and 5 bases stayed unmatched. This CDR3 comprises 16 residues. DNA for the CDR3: TGTGCCACCAGCAGAGATAAGACAGGGGGTCATCAGCCCCAGCATTTT. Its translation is CATSRDKTGGHQPQHF.

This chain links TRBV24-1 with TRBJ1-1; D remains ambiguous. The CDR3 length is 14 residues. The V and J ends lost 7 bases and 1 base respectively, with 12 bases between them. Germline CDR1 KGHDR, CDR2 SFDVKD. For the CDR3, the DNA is TGTGCCACCAGCCAAAGCCGGGGGAACACTGAAGCTTTCTTT. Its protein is CATSQSRGNTEAFF.

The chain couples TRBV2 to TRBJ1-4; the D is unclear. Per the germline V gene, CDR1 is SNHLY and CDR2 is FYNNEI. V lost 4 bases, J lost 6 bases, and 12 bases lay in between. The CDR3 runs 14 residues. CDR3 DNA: TGTGCCAGCAGTGTCACTCCCGGGGATGAAAAACTGTTTTTT. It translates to CASSVTPGDEKLFF.

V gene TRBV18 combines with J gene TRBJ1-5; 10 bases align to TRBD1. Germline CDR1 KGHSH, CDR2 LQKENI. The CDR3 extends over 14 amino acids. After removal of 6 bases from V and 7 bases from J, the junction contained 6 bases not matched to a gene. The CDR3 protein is CASSPGQGTQPQHF. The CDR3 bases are TGTGCCAGCTCTCCGGGACAGGGGACCCAGCCCCAGCATTTT.

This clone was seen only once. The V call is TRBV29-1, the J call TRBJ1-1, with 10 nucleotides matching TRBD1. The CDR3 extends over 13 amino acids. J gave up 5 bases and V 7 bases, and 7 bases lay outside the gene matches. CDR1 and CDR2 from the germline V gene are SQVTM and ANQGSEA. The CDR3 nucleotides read TGCAGCGCTCGGGACAGGGGAAATACTGAAGCTTTCTTT. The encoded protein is CSARDRGNTEAFF.

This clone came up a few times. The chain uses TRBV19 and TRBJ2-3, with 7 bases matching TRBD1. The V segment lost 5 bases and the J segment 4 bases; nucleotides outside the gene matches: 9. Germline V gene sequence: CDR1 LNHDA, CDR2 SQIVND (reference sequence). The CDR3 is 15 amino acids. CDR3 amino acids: CASSLRGGGADTQYF. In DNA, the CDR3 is TGTGCCAGTAGTCTAAGAGGGGGCGGAGCAGATACGCAGTATTTT.